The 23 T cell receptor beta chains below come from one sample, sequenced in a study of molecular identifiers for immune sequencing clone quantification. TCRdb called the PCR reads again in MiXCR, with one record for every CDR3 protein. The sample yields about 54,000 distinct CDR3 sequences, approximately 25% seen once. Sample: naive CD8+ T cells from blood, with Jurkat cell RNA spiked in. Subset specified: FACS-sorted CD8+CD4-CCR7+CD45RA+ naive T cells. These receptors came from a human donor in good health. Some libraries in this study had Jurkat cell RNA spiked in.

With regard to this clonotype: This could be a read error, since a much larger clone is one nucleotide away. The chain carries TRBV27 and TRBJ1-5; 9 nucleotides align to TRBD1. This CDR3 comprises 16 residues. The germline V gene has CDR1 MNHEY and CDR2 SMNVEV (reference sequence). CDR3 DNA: TGTGCCTGCAGTATTACAGGGGGCAATAGCAATCAGCCCCAGCATTTT. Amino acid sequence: CACSITGGNSNQPQHF.

CDR3 region: CASSQILAGDNEQFF. In DNA form, the CDR3 reads TGCGCCAGCAGCCAAATACTAGCGGGAGACAATGAGCAGTTCTTC. The V gene is TRBV4-1, the J gene TRBJ2-1; the match to TRBD2 covers 11 bases. V shed 2 bases, J shed 5 bases, and the junction held 2 bases outside the gene matches. In germline, CDR1 is MGHRA, CDR2 YSYEKL. The CDR3 sequence is 15 residues long.

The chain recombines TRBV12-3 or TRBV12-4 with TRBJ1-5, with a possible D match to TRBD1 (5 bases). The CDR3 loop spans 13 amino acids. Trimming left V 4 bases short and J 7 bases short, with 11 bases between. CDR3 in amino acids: CASSYTDKQPQHF. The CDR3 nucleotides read TGTGCCAGCAGTTACACGGACAAACAGCCCCAGCATTTT.

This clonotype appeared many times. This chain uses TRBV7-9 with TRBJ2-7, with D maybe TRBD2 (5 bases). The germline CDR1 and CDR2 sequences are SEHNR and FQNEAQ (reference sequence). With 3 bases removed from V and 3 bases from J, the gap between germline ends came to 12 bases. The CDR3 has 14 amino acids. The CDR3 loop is CASSLSGELYEQYF. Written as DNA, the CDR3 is TGTGCCAGCAGCTTGTCCGGGGAACTCTACGAGCAGTACTTC.

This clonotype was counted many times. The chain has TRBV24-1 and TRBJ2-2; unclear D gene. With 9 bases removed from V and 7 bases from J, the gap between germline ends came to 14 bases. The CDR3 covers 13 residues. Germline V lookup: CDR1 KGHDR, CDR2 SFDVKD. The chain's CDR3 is CATASKFGGELFF. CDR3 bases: TGTGCCACCGCCTCCAAATTCGGCGGGGAGCTGTTTTTT.

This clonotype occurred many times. CDR3 bases: TGTGCCAGCAGTCCGAGGACTAGCGGGAGGCCCGATACGCAGTATTTT. Amino acids: CASSPRTSGRPDTQYF. The genes are TRBV28 and TRBJ2-3; 14 bases are a match to TRBD2. J lost 6 bases, V lost 5 bases, and 7 bases had no gene match. The germline V gene encodes CDR1 MDHEN and CDR2 SYDVKM. CDR3 length: 16 amino acids.

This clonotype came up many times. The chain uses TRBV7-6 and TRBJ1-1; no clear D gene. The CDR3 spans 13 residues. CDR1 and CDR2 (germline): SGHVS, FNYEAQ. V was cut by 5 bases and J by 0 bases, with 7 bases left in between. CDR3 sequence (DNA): TGTGCCAGCAGCCCCTTTTTGAACACTGAAGCTTTCTTT. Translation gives CASSPFLNTEAFF. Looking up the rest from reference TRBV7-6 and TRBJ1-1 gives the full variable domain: GAGVSQSPRYKVTKRGQDVALRCDPISGHVSLYWYRQALGQGPEFLTYFNYEAQQDKSGLPNDRFSAERPEGSISTLTIQRTEQRDSAMYRCASSPFLNTEAFFGQGTRLTVV.

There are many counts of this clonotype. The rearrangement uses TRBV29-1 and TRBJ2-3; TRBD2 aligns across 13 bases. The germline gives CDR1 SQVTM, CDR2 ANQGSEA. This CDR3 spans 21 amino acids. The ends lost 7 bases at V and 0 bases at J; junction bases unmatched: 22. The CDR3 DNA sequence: TGCAGCGCTCCGGGGGAATCGGGACTAGCGGGGAGACCGCCTAGCACAGATACGCAGTATTTT. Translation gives CSAPGESGLAGRPPSTDTQYF.

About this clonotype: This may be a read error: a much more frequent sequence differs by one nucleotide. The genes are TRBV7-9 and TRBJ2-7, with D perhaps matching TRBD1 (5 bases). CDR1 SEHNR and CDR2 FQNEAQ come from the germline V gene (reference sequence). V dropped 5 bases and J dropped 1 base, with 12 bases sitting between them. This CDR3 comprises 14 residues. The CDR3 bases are TGTGCCAGCAGCCCCAGGGCCACATCCTACGAGCAGTACTTC. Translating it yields CASSPRATSYEQYF.

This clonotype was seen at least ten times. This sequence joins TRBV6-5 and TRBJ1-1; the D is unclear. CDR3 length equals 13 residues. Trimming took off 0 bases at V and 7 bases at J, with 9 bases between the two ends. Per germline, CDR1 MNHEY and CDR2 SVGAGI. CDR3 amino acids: CASSYSSSFEAFF. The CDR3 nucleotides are TGTGCCAGCAGTTACTCGAGTTCCTTTGAAGCTTTCTTT.

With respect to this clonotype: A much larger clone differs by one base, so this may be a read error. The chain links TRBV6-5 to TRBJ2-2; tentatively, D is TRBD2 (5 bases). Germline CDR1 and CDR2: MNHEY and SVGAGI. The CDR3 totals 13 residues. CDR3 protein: CASMPEGAGDLFF. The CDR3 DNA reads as TGTGCCAGCATGCCCGAGGGAGCCGGGGATCTGTTTTTT.

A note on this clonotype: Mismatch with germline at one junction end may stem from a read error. CDR3 DNA: TGTGCCAGCAGCCCGGGACCGATCTCCAACGAGCAGTACTTC. Translation: CASSPGPISNEQYF. This rearrangement joins TRBV7-2 to TRBJ2-7, with D tentatively TRBD1 or TRBD2 (5 bases each). Per the germline V gene, CDR1 is SGHTA and CDR2 is FQGNSA. This CDR3 contains 14 residues.

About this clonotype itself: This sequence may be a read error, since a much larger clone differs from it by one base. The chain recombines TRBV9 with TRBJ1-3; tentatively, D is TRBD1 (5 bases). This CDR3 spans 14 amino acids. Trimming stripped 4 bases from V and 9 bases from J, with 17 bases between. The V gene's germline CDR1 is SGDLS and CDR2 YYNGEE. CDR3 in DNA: TGTGCCAGCAGCCCTTCACCCCCAGGGAGCACCATATATTTT. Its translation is CASSPSPPGSTIYF.

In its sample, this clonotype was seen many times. The CDR3 DNA is TGCGCCAGCAGCCAAGAACCCCTCAGGGGGTGGAACTCCTACGAGCAGTACTTC. Its protein is CASSQEPLRGWNSYEQYF. This sequence joins TRBV4-3 and TRBJ2-7, with 7 bases lining up with TRBD1. The CDR3 contains 18 residues. Losses at the gene ends were 0 bases for V and 0 bases for J; bases not matched to a gene: 11. CDR1 and CDR2 from the germline V gene are LGHNA and YSLEER.

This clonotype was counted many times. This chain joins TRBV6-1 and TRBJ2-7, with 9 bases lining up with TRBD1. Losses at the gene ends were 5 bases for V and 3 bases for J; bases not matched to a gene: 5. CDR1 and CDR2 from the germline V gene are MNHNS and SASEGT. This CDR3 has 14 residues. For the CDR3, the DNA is TGTGCCAGCAGTCACAGGGGGCTGAGCTACGAGCAGTACTTC. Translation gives CASSHRGLSYEQYF.

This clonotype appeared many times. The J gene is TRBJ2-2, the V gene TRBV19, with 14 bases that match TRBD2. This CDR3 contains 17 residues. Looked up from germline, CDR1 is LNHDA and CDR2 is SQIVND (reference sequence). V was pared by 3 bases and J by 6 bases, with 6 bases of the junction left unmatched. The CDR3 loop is CASSIQGLAGAAGELFF. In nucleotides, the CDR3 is TGTGCCAGTAGTATTCAGGGACTAGCGGGAGCCGCCGGGGAGCTGTTTTTT. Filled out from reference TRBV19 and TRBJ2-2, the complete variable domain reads DGGITQSPKYLFRKEGQNVTLSCEQNLNHDAMYWYRQDPGQGLRLIYYSQIVNDFQKGDIAEGYSVSREKKESFPLTVTSAQKNPTAFYLCASSIQGLAGAAGELFFGEGSRLTVL.

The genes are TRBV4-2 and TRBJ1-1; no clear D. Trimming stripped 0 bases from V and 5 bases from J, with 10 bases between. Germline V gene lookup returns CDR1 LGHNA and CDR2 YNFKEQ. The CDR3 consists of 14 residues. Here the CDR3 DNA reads TGTGCCAGCAGCCAAGACGTAGGGTGGACTGAAGCTTTCTTT. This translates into CASSQDVGWTEAFF.

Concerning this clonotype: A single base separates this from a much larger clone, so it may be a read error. DNA of the CDR3: TGCGCCAGCAGGCAAGATCCCGGGGGGAGCACAGATACGCAGTATTTT. This encodes CASRQDPGGSTDTQYF. The chain recombines TRBV4-3 with TRBJ2-3; 7 positions match TRBD2. This CDR3 is 16 amino acids long. Germline V gene lookup returns CDR1 LGHNA and CDR2 YSLEER.

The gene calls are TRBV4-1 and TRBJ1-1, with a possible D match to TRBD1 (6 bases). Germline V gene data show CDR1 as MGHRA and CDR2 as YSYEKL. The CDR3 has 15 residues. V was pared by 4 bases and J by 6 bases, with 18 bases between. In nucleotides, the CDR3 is TGCGCCAGCAGCCCAAACAGGGCCCAGAGCGCTGAAGCTTTCTTT. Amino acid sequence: CASSPNRAQSAEAFF.

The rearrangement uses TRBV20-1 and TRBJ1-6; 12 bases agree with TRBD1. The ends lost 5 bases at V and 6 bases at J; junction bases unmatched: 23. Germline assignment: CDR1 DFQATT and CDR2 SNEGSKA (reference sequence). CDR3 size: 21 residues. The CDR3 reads CSALRGGDRGLTGTTNSPLHF. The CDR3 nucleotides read TGCAGTGCTCTCCGAGGAGGGGACAGGGGGCTTACGGGTACTACTAATTCACCCCTCCACTTT.

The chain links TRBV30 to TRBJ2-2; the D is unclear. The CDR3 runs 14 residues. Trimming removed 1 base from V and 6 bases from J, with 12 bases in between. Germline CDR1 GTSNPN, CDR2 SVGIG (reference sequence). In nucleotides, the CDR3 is TGTGCCTGGAGTGCCTATAACCCGTCCGGGGAGCTGTTTTTT. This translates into CAWSAYNPSGELFF.

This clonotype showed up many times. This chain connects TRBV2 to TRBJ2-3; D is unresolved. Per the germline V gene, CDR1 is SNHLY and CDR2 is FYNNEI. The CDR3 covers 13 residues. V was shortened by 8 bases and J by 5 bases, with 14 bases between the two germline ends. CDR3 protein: CASLGPSEDTQYF. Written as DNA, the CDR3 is TGTGCCAGCTTGGGTCCTAGTGAAGATACGCAGTATTTT.

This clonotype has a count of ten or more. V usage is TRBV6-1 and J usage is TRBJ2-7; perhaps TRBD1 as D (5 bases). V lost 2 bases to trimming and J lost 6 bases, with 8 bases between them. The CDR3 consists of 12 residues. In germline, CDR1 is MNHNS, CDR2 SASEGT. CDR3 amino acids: CASSEPGREQYF. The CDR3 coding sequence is TGTGCCAGCAGTGAACCAGGGCGCGAGCAGTACTTC.